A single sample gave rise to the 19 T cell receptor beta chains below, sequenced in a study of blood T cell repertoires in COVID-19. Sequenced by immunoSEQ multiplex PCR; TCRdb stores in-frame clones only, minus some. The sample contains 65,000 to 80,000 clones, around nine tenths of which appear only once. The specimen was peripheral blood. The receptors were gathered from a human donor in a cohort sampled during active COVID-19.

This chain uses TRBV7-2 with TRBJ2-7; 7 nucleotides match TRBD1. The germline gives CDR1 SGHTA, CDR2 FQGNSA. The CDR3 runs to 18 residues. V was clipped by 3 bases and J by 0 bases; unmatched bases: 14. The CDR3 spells CASSFSLLAGTASYEQYF. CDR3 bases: TGTGCCAGCAGCTTTTCGCTTTTGGCCGGGACAGCCTCCTACGAGCAGTACTTC.

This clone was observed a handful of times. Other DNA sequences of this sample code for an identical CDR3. The CDR3 bases are TGTGCCAGCAGTTTAGTAGCGGGAGGTGGGAATGAGCAGTTCTTC. This sequence encodes CASSLVAGGGNEQFF. The genes are TRBV27 and TRBJ2-1; 10 bases map to TRBD2. The junction had 5 bases not matched to a gene; V was cut back by 2 bases and J by 7 bases. This CDR3 spans 15 amino acids. Germline values: CDR1 MNHEY, CDR2 SMNVEV (reference sequence).

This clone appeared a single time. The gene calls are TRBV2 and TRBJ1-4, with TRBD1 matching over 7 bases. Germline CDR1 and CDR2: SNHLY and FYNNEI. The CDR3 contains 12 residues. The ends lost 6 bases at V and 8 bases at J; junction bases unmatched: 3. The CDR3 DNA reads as TGTGCCAGCAGGACAGGGACCGAAAAACTGTTTTTT. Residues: CASRTGTEKLFF.

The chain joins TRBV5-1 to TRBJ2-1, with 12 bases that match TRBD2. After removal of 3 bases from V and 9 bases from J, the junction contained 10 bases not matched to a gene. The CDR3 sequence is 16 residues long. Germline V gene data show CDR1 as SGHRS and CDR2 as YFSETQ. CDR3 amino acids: CASSSTSGRAGSEQFF. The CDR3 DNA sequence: TGCGCCAGCAGCTCGACTAGCGGGAGAGCGGGTAGTGAGCAGTTCTTC.

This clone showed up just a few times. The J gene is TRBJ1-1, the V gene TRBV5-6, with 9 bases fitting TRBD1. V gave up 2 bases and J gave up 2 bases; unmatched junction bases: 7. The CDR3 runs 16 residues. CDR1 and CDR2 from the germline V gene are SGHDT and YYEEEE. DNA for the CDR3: TGTGCCAGCAGCTTTTCCGGGGACAGGGAAAACACTGAAGCTTTCTTT. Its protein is CASSFSGDRENTEAFF.

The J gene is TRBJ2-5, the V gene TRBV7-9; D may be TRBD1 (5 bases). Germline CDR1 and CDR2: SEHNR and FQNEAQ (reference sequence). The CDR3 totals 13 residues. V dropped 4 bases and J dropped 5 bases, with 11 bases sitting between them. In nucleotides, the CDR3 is TGTGCCAGCAGCTACCAGGGTGGGGAGACCCAGTACTTC. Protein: CASSYQGGETQYF.

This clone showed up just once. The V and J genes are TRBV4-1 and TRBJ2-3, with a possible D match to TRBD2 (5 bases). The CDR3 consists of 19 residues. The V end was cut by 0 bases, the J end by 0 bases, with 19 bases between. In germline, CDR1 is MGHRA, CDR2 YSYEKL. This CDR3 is CASSQEGLGRLLSTDTQYF. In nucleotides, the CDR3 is TGCGCCAGCAGCCAAGAAGGGTTAGGCCGACTACTTAGCACAGATACGCAGTATTTT.

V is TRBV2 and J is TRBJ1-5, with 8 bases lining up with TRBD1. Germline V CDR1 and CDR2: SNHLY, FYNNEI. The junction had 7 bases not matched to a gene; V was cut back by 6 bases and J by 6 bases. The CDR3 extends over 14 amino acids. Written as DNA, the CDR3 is TGTGCCAGCAGATCTGGACAGGGAGTTCAGCCCCAGCATTTT. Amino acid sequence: CASRSGQGVQPQHF.

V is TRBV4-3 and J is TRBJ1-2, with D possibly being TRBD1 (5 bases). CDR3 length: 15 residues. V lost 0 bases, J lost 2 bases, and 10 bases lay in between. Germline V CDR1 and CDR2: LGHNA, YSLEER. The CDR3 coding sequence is TGCGCCAGCAGCCAAGAGGCAGGGAAGAACTATGGCTACACCTTC. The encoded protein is CASSQEAGKNYGYTF.

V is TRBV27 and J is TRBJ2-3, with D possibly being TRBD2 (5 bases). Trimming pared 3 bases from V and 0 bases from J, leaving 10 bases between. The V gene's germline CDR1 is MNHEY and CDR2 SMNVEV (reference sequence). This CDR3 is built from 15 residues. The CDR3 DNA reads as TGTGCCAGCAGTTTCCTCCCGGGGAGCACAGATACGCAGTATTTT. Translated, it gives CASSFLPGSTDTQYF.

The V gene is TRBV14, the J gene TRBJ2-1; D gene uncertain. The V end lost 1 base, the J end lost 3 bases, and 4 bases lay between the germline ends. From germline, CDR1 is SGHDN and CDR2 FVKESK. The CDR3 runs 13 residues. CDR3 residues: CASSQGYYNEQFF. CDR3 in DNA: TGTGCCAGCAGCCAAGGCTACTACAATGAGCAGTTCTTC.

CDR3 residues: CASTEQGTSYTGELFF. The CDR3 region has the DNA TGTGCCAGCACCGAGCAGGGGACTAGCTACACCGGGGAGCTGTTTTTT. The J gene is TRBJ2-2, the V gene TRBV11-2, with 9 bases fitting TRBD2. The V gene's germline CDR1 is SGHAT and CDR2 FQNNGV. The V and J ends lost 7 bases and 3 bases, in that order; junction bases with no gene match: 9. This CDR3 has 16 amino acids.

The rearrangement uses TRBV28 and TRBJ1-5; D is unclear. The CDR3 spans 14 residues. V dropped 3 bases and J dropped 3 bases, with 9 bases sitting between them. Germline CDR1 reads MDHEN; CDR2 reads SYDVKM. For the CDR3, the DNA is TGTGCCAGCAGTTTTAGAGCAACCAATCAGCCCCAGCATTTT. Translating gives CASSFRATNQPQHF.

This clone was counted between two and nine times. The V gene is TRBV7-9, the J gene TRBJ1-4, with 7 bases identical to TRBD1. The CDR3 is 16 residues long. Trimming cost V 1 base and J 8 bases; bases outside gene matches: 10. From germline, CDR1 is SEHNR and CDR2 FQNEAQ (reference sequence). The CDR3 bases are TGTGCCAGCAGCTTAGACCGAGGCCAGGGGGACGAAAAACTGTTTTTT. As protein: CASSLDRGQGDEKLFF.

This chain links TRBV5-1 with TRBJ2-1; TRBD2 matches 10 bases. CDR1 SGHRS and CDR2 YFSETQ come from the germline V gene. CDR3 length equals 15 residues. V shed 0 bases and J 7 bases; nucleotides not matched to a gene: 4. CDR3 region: CASSLAGAGGNEQFF. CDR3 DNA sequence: TGCGCCAGCAGCTTGGCCGGAGCGGGAGGGAATGAGCAGTTCTTC.

The chain's CDR3 is CASSRMTSGYNEQFF. CDR3 nucleotide sequence: TGTGCCAGCAGCCGGATGACTAGCGGCTACAATGAGCAGTTCTTC. The chain is built from TRBV7-8 and TRBJ2-1, with 9 bases lining up with TRBD2. Germline assignment: CDR1 SGHVS and CDR2 FQNEAQ. The CDR3 loop spans 15 amino acids. V lost 5 bases and J lost 3; bases outside the gene matches: 5. Full variable domain (missing parts from reference TRBV7-8 and TRBJ2-1): GAGVSQSPRYKVAKRGQDVALRCDPISGHVSLFWYQQALGQGPEFLTYFQNEAQLDKSGLPSDRFFAERPEGSVSTLKIQRTQQEDSAVYLCASSRMTSGYNEQFFGPGTRLTVL.

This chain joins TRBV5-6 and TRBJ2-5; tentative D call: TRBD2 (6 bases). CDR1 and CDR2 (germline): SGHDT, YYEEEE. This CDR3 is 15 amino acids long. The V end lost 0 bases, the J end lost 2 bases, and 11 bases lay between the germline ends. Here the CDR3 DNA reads TGTGCCAGCAGCTTGGTGCTAGCGAGGCAAGAGACCCAGTACTTC. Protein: CASSLVLARQETQYF.

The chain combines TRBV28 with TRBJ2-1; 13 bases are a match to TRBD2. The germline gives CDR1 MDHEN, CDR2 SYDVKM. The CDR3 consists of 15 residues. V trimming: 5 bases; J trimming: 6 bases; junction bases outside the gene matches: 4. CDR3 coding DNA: TGTGCCAGCAGTCGGACTAGCGGGAGAGGCAATGAGCAGTTCTTC. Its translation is CASSRTSGRGNEQFF.

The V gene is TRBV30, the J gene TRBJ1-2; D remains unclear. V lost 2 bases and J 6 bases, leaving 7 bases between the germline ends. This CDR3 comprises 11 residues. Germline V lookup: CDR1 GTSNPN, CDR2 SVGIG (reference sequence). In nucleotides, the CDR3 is TGTGCCTGGAGTACGGGGAATGGCTACACCTTC. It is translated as CAWSTGNGYTF. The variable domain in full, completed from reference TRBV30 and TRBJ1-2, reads SQTIHQWPATLVQPVGSPLSLECTVEGTSNPNLYWYRQAAGRGLQLLFYSVGIGQISSEVPQNLSASRPQDRQFILSSKKLLLSDSGFYLCAWSTGNGYTFGSGTRLTVV.